These 31 T cell receptor beta chains originate from one sample sequenced in a study of blood T cell repertoires in COVID-19. Profiled with immunoSEQ multiplex PCR; TCRdb holds only in-frame clones, not every one. The data show a few hundred thousand clones, around four fifths seen once. Sequencing was performed on peripheral blood. Receptors were obtained from a man aged 60-69 years who had recovered from COVID-19.

The chain combines TRBV2 with TRBJ2-7; no reliable D call. The V end lost 2 bases, the J end lost 0 bases, and 8 bases lay between the germline ends. The CDR3 loop spans 14 amino acids. Germline-derived CDR1 and CDR2 are SNHLY and FYNNEI. The CDR3 region has the DNA TGTGCCAGCAGTGAAACAGCAAGCTCCTACGAGCAGTACTTC. It is translated as CASSETASSYEQYF.

J is TRBJ2-1 and V is TRBV5-6, with D possibly matching TRBD1 (5 bases). Germline-derived CDR1 and CDR2 are SGHDT and YYEEEE. The CDR3 length is 14 residues. Trimming pared 6 bases from V and 3 bases from J, leaving 13 bases between. The CDR3 sequence is CASTRPGNYNEQFF. DNA for the CDR3: TGTGCCAGCACACGCCCAGGGAACTACAATGAGCAGTTCTTC.

The V gene is TRBV7-2, the J gene TRBJ2-7, with 8 bases identical to TRBD1. Germline V gene data show CDR1 as SGHTA and CDR2 as FQGNSA. The trim removed 4 bases at V and 3 bases at J, leaving 2 bases unmatched. The CDR3 contains 13 residues. For the CDR3, the DNA is TGTGCCAGCAGCTCTACAGGGGGCTACGAGCAGTACTTC. Translated, it gives CASSSTGGYEQYF.

This clone came up once. This chain connects TRBV5-1 to TRBJ1-2; 7 bases are shared with TRBD1. The CDR3 sequence is 15 residues long. CDR1 is SGHRS, CDR2 YFSETQ, per germline. J was trimmed by 8 bases and V by 0 bases; bases with no gene match: 10. As DNA, the CDR3 is TGCGCCAGCAGCTTGGACCTTACAGGGGCTAGCGGCTACACCTTC. Translation: CASSLDLTGASGYTF.

The chain recombines TRBV30 with TRBJ2-7; weak D call: TRBD2 (5 bases). From germline, CDR1 is GTSNPN and CDR2 SVGIG (reference sequence). Trimming took off 3 bases at V and 1 base at J, with 10 bases between the two ends. The CDR3 contains 13 residues. The CDR3 region has the DNA TGTGCCTGGAGCCTTAGCGCTTCCTACGAGCAGTACTTC. Amino acid sequence: CAWSLSASYEQYF.

This clone has only a few counts. This sequence joins TRBV4-1 and TRBJ1-4; TRBD1 might be the D (5 bases). Germline lookup yields CDR1 MGHRA and CDR2 YSYEKL. This CDR3 spans 20 amino acids. Trimming removed 0 bases at V and 1 base at J, with 21 bases between. The CDR3 protein is CASSQERQGGVFRTNEKLFF. DNA of the CDR3: TGCGCCAGCAGCCAAGAAAGGCAGGGAGGTGTATTTCGAACTAATGAAAAACTGTTTTTT.

This clone has more than one count but fewer than ten. CDR3 nucleotides: TGTGCCAGCAGCCCGACAGGGAGAAATGAAAAACTGTTTTTT. It yields the protein CASSPTGRNEKLFF. This chain connects TRBV5-4 to TRBJ1-4, with TRBD1 matching 7 bases. The ends lost 4 bases at V and 5 bases at J; junction bases unmatched: 5. The germline V gene has CDR1 SGHNT and CDR2 YYREEE (reference sequence). The CDR3 is 14 residues long.

This sequence joins TRBV6-5 and TRBJ2-7; 8 nucleotides match TRBD2. CDR3 length: 13 amino acids. Germline V gene sequence: CDR1 MNHEY, CDR2 SVGAGI. The ends lost 7 bases at V and 7 bases at J; junction bases unmatched: 9. The CDR3 is CASTGLGVGEQYF. CDR3 nucleotides: TGTGCCAGCACGGGACTAGGGGTCGGAGAGCAGTACTTC.

The V and J genes are TRBV3-1 (or the pseudogene TRBV3-2) and TRBJ1-6, with TRBD1 matching over 7 bases. The length of the CDR3 is 16 residues. Germline CDR1 LGHDT, CDR2 YNNKEL (reference sequence). The J segment lost 8 bases and the V segment lost 1 base, leaving 8 bases of the junction unmatched. The CDR3 nucleotides are TGTGCCAGCAGCCAAGGAAAGACAGGGTCGCATTCACCCCTCCACTTT. Encoded protein: CASSQGKTGSHSPLHF.

V and J are TRBV6-5 and TRBJ1-5; TRBD1 agrees at 7 bases. The CDR3 runs to 15 residues. The trim removed 11 bases at V and 1 base at J, leaving 11 bases unmatched. Germline CDR1 is MNHEY and CDR2 is SVGAGI. CDR3 in amino acids: CACREGARSNQPQHF. In DNA form, the CDR3 reads TGTGCCTGCCGAGAGGGGGCGCGGAGCAATCAGCCCCAGCATTTT.

The chain joins TRBV27 to TRBJ2-5; TRBD2 agrees at 11 bases. The CDR3 has 17 amino acids. From germline, CDR1 is MNHEY and CDR2 SMNVEV (reference sequence). V lost 3 bases to trimming and J lost 5 bases; unmatched junction nucleotides: 11. The CDR3 nucleotides read TGTGCCAGCAGTTTCCGCACTAGCGGGAGTAGTTGGGAGACCCAGTACTTC. Residues: CASSFRTSGSSWETQYF.

The gene calls are TRBV4-1 and TRBJ1-4; TRBD1 matches 9 bases. The V and J ends lost 4 bases and 5 bases, in that order; junction bases with no gene match: 14. Germline lookup yields CDR1 MGHRA and CDR2 YSYEKL. The CDR3 totals 18 residues. Here the CDR3 reads CASSRILSRDRANEKLFF. In nucleotides, the CDR3 is TGCGCCAGCAGCCGCATACTAAGCCGGGACAGGGCCAATGAAAAACTGTTTTTT.

This clone came up once. The chain is built from TRBV18 and TRBJ2-5; no clear D gene. The CDR3 totals 12 residues. In germline, CDR1 is KGHSH, CDR2 LQKENI. The V end lost 2 bases, the J end lost 4 bases, and 5 bases lay between the germline ends. DNA of the CDR3: TGTGCCAGCTCACCATCGGGAGAGACCCAGTACTTC. Its protein is CASSPSGETQYF.

CDR3 DNA: TGTGCCAGTAGTAGAGCTAGCGGGCAGGGTGACGAGCAGTACTTC. This sequence encodes CASSRASGQGDEQYF. V is TRBV19 and J is TRBJ2-7; 8 bases align to TRBD2. CDR1 and CDR2 (germline): LNHDA, SQIVND (reference sequence). This CDR3 has 15 amino acids. J lost 5 bases, V lost 4 bases, and 10 bases had no gene match.

The chain couples TRBV6-5 to TRBJ2-3; tentative D call: TRBD2 (6 bases). The CDR3 is 14 amino acids. CDR1 is MNHEY, CDR2 SVGAGI, per germline. The V and J ends lost 6 bases and 0 bases respectively, with 10 bases between them. The DNA for the CDR3 is TGTGCCAGCAGCCGGGACTTCAGCACAGATACGCAGTATTTT. Translating it yields CASSRDFSTDTQYF.

The J gene is TRBJ2-2, the V gene TRBV29-1; D not certain. Germline values: CDR1 SQVTM, CDR2 ANQGSEA. The CDR3 is made up of 11 amino acids. Trimming removed 7 bases at V and 7 bases at J, with 10 bases between. The CDR3 coding sequence is TGCAGCGGCCAACTTGACGGGGAGCTGTTTTTT. This translates into CSGQLDGELFF.

The chain links TRBV15 to TRBJ2-5; D possibly corresponds to TRBD1 (5 bases). Looked up from germline, CDR1 is LNHNV and CDR2 is YYDKDF (reference sequence). V gave up 5 bases and J gave up 3 bases, with 13 bases separating them. The CDR3 contains 14 residues. CDR3 sequence reads: CATSQTRQKETQYF. CDR3 in DNA: TGTGCCACCAGCCAAACCCGACAGAAAGAGACCCAGTACTTC.

The CDR3 nucleotides read TGTGCCAGCAGTGGTGGCAGCGGGGAAATCGGCGGGGAGCTGTTTTTT. Translating gives CASSGGSGEIGGELFF. The chain carries TRBV2 and TRBJ2-2, with 7 positions matching TRBD2. The CDR3 sequence is 16 residues long. The V gene's germline CDR1 is SNHLY and CDR2 FYNNEI. V gave up 4 bases and J gave up 7 bases; unmatched junction bases: 12.

V is TRBV5-4 and J is TRBJ1-2; D remains unclear. The CDR3 is 16 residues long. Looked up from germline, CDR1 is SGHNT and CDR2 is YYREEE (reference sequence). V lost 4 bases, J lost 0 bases, and 16 bases lay in between. CDR3 amino acids: CASSVNRTRANYGYTF. CDR3 coding DNA: TGTGCCAGCAGCGTGAACAGAACTAGAGCTAACTATGGCTACACCTTC.

This clone was found once. V usage is TRBV11-2 and J usage is TRBJ2-3; D not certain. The CDR3 totals 12 residues. Trimming pared 0 bases from V and 6 bases from J, leaving 4 bases between. Germline CDR1 and CDR2: SGHAT and FQNNGV. CDR3 protein: CASSLDRDTQYF. Written as DNA, the CDR3 is TGTGCCAGCAGCTTAGATCGGGATACGCAGTATTTT.

This chain joins TRBV6-5 and TRBJ2-2, with 9 bases that match TRBD1. With V trimmed by 2 bases and J by 3 bases, 4 bases remained unmatched. Per the germline V gene, CDR1 is MNHEY and CDR2 is SVGAGI. This CDR3 is built from 16 residues. The CDR3 coding sequence is TGTGCCAGCAGTTACCTTCGGACAGGGGACACCGGGGAGCTGTTTTTT. It codes for CASSYLRTGDTGELFF.

The CDR3 loop reads CASSRIRDTSYEQYF. CDR3 DNA: TGTGCCAGCAGCCGCATCCGGGACACCTCCTACGAGCAGTACTTC. This sequence joins TRBV3-1 (or the pseudogene TRBV3-2) and TRBJ2-7; a weak D match, TRBD1 (6 bases). The CDR3 has 15 amino acids. V lost 4 bases to trimming and J lost 0 bases, with 13 bases between them. In germline, CDR1 is LGHDT, CDR2 YNNKEL (reference sequence).

The chain uses TRBV5-1 and TRBJ2-6; 12 bases agree with TRBD1. Per the germline V gene, CDR1 is SGHRS and CDR2 is YFSETQ. V lost 3 bases and J lost 4; bases outside the gene matches: 11. This CDR3 comprises 19 residues. The CDR3 coding sequence is TGCGCCAGCAGCTCAGGAAGGGGACAGGGGGCTGCGGGGGCCAACGTCCTGACTTTC. Its translation is CASSSGRGQGAAGANVLTF. The entire variable domain, with the rest obtained from reference TRBV5-1 and TRBJ2-6, is as follows: KAGVTQTPRYLIKTRGQQVTLSCSPISGHRSVSWYQQTPGQGLQFLFEYFSETQRNKGNFPGRFSGRQFSNSRSEMNVSTLELGDSALYLCASSSGRGQGAAGANVLTFGAGSRLTVL.

This clone was counted only a few times. V gene TRBV19 combines with J gene TRBJ1-1; TRBD1 matches 8 bases. V was clipped by 4 bases and J by 3 bases; unmatched bases: 10. This CDR3 contains 16 residues. Germline V gives CDR1 LNHDA, CDR2 SQIVND (reference sequence). CDR3 in DNA: TGTGCCAGTAGTAAGCCAACAGGACAGGGAGACACTGAAGCTTTCTTT. It yields the protein CASSKPTGQGDTEAFF.

This chain links TRBV7-9 with TRBJ1-3; 8 nucleotides line up with TRBD1. This CDR3 has 16 amino acids. Germline CDR1 reads SEHNR; CDR2 reads FQNEAQ (reference sequence). With V trimmed by 2 bases and J by 1 base, 4 bases remained unmatched. The CDR3 spells CASSLKTGGSGNTIYF. In nucleotides, the CDR3 is TGTGCCAGCAGCTTAAAAACAGGGGGATCTGGAAACACCATATATTTT.

In this sample, this clone turned up a few times. This chain uses TRBV4-2 with TRBJ2-7; 7 bases line up with TRBD2. The CDR3 spans 14 residues. The germline V gene encodes CDR1 LGHNA and CDR2 YNFKEQ. The junction had 7 bases not matched to a gene; V was cut back by 3 bases and J by 5 bases. The CDR3 here is CASSQREGGHEQYF. The CDR3 coding sequence is TGTGCCAGCAGCCAGAGGGAGGGTGGCCACGAGCAGTACTTC.

The gene calls are TRBV3-1 (or the pseudogene TRBV3-2) and TRBJ2-5, with 9 nucleotides matching TRBD2. The ends lost 4 bases at V and 5 bases at J; junction bases unmatched: 8. The CDR3 loop spans 15 amino acids. CDR1 is LGHDT, CDR2 YNNKEL, per germline (reference sequence). The CDR3 DNA reads TGTGCCAGCAGCCTAAATAGCGGGAGCCGCGAGACCCAGTACTTC. Protein: CASSLNSGSRETQYF.

This clone has more than one count but fewer than ten. The chain uses TRBV9 and TRBJ2-5; perhaps TRBD2 as D (5 bases). Trimming shortened V by 6 bases and J by 5 bases, and 14 bases separated the two germline ends. The CDR3 has 13 residues. Looked up from germline, CDR1 is SGDLS and CDR2 is YYNGEE. Here the CDR3 DNA reads TGTGCCAGCACCCGACGATCGGGGGAGACCCAGTACTTC. It translates to CASTRRSGETQYF.

This sequence joins TRBV20-1 and TRBJ1-1, with 9 bases that match TRBD1. Germline loops: CDR1 DFQATT, CDR2 SNEGSKA (reference sequence). The CDR3 is 11 amino acids. Trimming at V came to 5 bases and at J to 8 bases, leaving 3 bases not matched to a gene. The CDR3 DNA sequence: TGCAGTGCTTCCGGGACAGGGGAAGCTTTCTTT. The encoded protein is CSASGTGEAFF.

The chain carries TRBV28 and TRBJ1-2; TRBD1 matches 7 bases. The J segment lost 8 bases and the V segment lost 5 bases, leaving 5 bases of the junction unmatched. The CDR3 loop spans 12 amino acids. Germline-derived CDR1 and CDR2 are MDHEN and SYDVKM. The chain's CDR3 is CASSLGQRGYTF. The CDR3 DNA sequence: TGTGCCAGCAGTCTGGGACAGCGGGGCTACACCTTC.

This chain connects TRBV27 to TRBJ1-1; 7 positions match TRBD1. The CDR3 contains 20 residues. The junction had 19 bases not matched to a gene; V was cut back by 3 bases and J by 0 bases. CDR1 is MNHEY and CDR2 is SMNVEV in the germline V gene (reference sequence). The CDR3 region is CASSLGPPNRDSRMNTEAFF. CDR3 sequence (DNA): TGTGCCAGCAGTTTGGGCCCCCCGAACCGGGACAGCCGCATGAACACTGAAGCTTTCTTT.